These T cell receptor beta chains were read from a single sample in a study of identical twins. TCRdb re-called the 5' RACE reads with MiXCR, one entry per CDR3 protein. The data hold a few hundred thousand distinct CDR3 sequences, with roughly 18% observed a single time. Sequencing was done on a sample of naive T cells sorted from blood. Source of these receptors: a man in his fifties in good health. CDR3s include the opening cysteine and the closing phenylalanine or tryptophan. D genes are given only for firm matches. Not every row has a clone size; where given, it reads once, few, many or a size class.

TRBJ1-4	few	TRBV5-6	NA	TGTGCCAGCAGCTTGCAGGGACGGGCAACTAATGAAAAACTGTTTTTT	CASSLQGRATNEKLFF
TRBJ2-7	many	TRBV6-5	NA	TGTGCCAGCAGGGAGGGGCCCTACGAGCAGTACTTC	CASREGPYEQYF
TRBJ2-2	few	TRBV20-1	TRBD2	TGCAGTGCTAGAGGGGGTCTAGCGGGACGCACCGGGGAGCTGTTTTTT	CSARGGLAGRTGELFF
TRBJ1-6	NA	TRBV12-3/TRBV12-4	TRBD1	TGTGCCAGCAGCACCGGGACAGGCACAAATTCACCCCTCCACTTT	CASSTGTGTNSPLHF
TRBJ2-7	many	TRBV20-1	NA	TGCAGTGCTAGAGACCCGCCCGGATACTACGAGCAGTACTTC	CSARDPPGYYEQYF
TRBJ2-7	many	TRBV29-1	NA	TGCAGCGTTGGAGGCCATAGGAGCTCCTACGAGCAGTACTTC	CSVGGHRSSYEQYF
TRBJ2-3	few	TRBV27	NA	TGTGCCAGCAGTTCGCTCGGGGGGCAAGGGAACACAGATACGCAGTATTTT	CASSSLGGQGNTDTQYF
TRBJ2-1	NA	TRBV6-2/TRBV6-3	TRBD2	TGTGCCAGCAGTTACCGGAGTTTAGGACTAGCGGGGAACAACAATGAGCAGTTCTTC	CASSYRSLGLAGNNNEQFF
TRBJ1-4	many	TRBV28	NA	TGTGCCAGCAGTTTACCCAAAATTAATGAAAAACTGTTTTTT	CASSLPKINEKLFF
TRBJ2-5	few	TRBV5-6	TRBD1	TGTGCCAGCAGCTTAGGAATGGGACAGTTAGAGACCCAGTACTTC	CASSLGMGQLETQYF
TRBJ1-5	many	TRBV25-1	NA	TGTGCCAGCAGTAGCGGTTTCGGTCAGCCCCAGCATTTT	CASSSGFGQPQHF
TRBJ2-7	many	TRBV20-1	TRBD1	TGCAGTGCAACCCCGGGACAGGCCTACGAGCAGTACTTC	CSATPGQAYEQYF
TRBJ2-3	few	TRBV12-3/TRBV12-4	NA	TGTGCCAGCAGTTTACTGGCATCGGGCGATACGCAGTATTTT	CASSLLASGDTQYF
TRBJ2-5	few	TRBV13	NA	TGTGCCAGCAGCTTAGGTGGAGGGGCAAAGACCCAGTACTTC	CASSLGGGAKTQYF
TRBJ2-2	few	TRBV29-1	NA	TGCAGCGTTAGGGACTCCTACACCGGGGAGCTGTTTTTT	CSVRDSYTGELFF
TRBJ2-1	many	TRBV4-2	TRBD2	TGTGCCAGCAGCCAAGGGATTGGGTGGGCGGGGGACCAATACAATGAGCAGTTCTTC	CASSQGIGWAGDQYNEQFF
TRBJ1-1	few	TRBV9	NA	TGTGCCAGCAGCTTTCGGTTCTACACTGAAGCTTTCTTT	CASSFRFYTEAFF
TRBJ2-7	few	TRBV5-6	NA	TGTGCCAGCAGCTTGGGACCCGGGGACCTACCGCACGAGCAGTACTTC	CASSLGPGDLPHEQYF
TRBJ2-7	NA	TRBV7-8	NA	TGTGCCAGCAGCTTAGCCCCCCATGGCTACGAGCAGTACTTC	CASSLAPHGYEQYF
TRBJ1-6	NA	TRBV11-2	NA	TGTGCCAGCAGCCCGATTCAGGGATCCTATAATTCACCCCTCCACTTT	CASSPIQGSYNSPLHF
TRBJ2-1	few	TRBV2	NA	TGTGCCAGCACGGCACTGCAACAGGGCAATGAGCAGTTCTTC	CASTALQQGNEQFF
TRBJ1-4	NA	TRBV7-9	NA	TGTGCCAGCACCCAGGGCTTCGCTAATGAAAAACTGTTTTTT	CASTQGFANEKLFF
TRBJ2-7	NA	TRBV6-1	TRBD2	TGTGCCAGCAGCCGGACATTGGGAGGCGGGACTAGCATCAACGAGCAGTACTTC	CASSRTLGGGTSINEQYF
TRBJ2-5	NA	TRBV15	NA	TGTGCCACCAGCAGATGGCAGGGAGGCGAGACCCAGTACTTC	CATSRWQGGETQYF
TRBJ1-2	few	TRBV7-2	TRBD1	TGTGCCAGCAGCTTAGAGACCAGGGGGAATGGCTACACCTTC	CASSLETRGNGYTF
TRBJ1-1	few	TRBV5-6	NA	TGTGCCAGCCTTTCCTCGGAGGTTGACACTGAAGCTTTCTTT	CASLSSEVDTEAFF
TRBJ1-1	few	TRBV4-3	NA	TGCGCCAGCAGCCAAGATTTTAGGGAGACTGAAGCTTTCTTT	CASSQDFRETEAFF
TRBJ2-1	NA	TRBV24-1	NA	TGTGCCACCAGTGATATGTCTTACAATGAGCAGTTCTTC	CATSDMSYNEQFF